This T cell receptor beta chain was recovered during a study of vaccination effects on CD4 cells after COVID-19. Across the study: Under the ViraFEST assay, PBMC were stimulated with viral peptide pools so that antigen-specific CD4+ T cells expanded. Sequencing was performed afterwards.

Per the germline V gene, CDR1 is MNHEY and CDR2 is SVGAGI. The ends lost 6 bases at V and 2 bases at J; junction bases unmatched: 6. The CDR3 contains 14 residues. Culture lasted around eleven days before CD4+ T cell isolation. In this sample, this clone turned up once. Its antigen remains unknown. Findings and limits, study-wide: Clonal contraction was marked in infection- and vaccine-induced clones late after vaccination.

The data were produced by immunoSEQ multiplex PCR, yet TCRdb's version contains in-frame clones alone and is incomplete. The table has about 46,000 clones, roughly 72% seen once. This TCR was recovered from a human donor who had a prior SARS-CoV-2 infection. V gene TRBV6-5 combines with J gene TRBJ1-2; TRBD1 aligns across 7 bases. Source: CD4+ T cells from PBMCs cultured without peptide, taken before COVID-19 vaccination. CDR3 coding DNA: TGTGCCAGCAGAGCACCGGGACAGAACTATGGCTACACCTTC. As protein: CASRAPGQNYGYTF.